This T cell receptor (beta chain) was found in a study of radiation and T cells in renal cell carcinoma. Time point in this sample: blood 2 weeks post-SBRT. Regarding treatment: 15 Gy SBRT to primary tumor, nephrectomy 4 weeks later. Blood was sampled at baseline, 2 weeks and 4 weeks after SBRT. In the case of this clone: Its antigen is unknown.

J gave up 9 bases and V 4 bases, and 6 bases lay outside the gene matches. The CDR3 sequence is 12 residues long. CDR1 is SGHNT and CDR2 is YYREEE in the germline V gene (reference sequence). Study outcomes and limitations: Top tumor clonotypes rose in blood 2 weeks post-radiation, then contracted.

Sequenced by immunoSEQ multiplex PCR; TCRdb stores in-frame clones only, minus some. The data contain around 130,000 clones, about 88% of them singletons. The receptor was isolated from a woman aged 65 to 85 with renal cell carcinoma. This specimen consisted of blood, obtained from a patient whose treatment included radiotherapy and nephrectomy. The chain links TRBV5-4 to TRBJ1-1; TRBD1 aligns across 7 bases. CDR3 region: CASSPRGQQAFF. DNA of the CDR3: TGTGCCAGCAGCCCGAGGGGACAGCAAGCTTTCTTT.